The next 21 T cell receptor beta chains were all read from a single sample in a study of CD8 T cells in Susac syndrome. Reverse transcription of roughly 0.5 to 1 ug RNA used random hexamers. MiXCR, applied by TCRdb to the immunoSEQ multiplex PCR reads, yields one record per CDR3 protein. The top ten hold around 0.08% of the sample, which has roughly 200,000 distinct CDR3 sequences, 95% seen once. Sequencing was carried out using CD4+ T cells from PBMCs. Receptors were obtained from a human donor with multiple sclerosis.

V gene TRBV13 combines with J gene TRBJ1-5; D unresolved. V gave up 6 bases and J gave up 7 bases, with 13 bases separating them. This CDR3 spans 13 amino acids. Looked up from germline, CDR1 is PRHDT and CDR2 is FYEKMQ (reference sequence). The CDR3 is CASRGLPQQPQHF. The CDR3 nucleotides read TGTGCCAGCAGGGGCCTTCCCCAACAGCCCCAGCATTTT.

The rearrangement joins TRBV10-3 to TRBJ2-5, with 9 bases that match TRBD1. Germline assignment: CDR1 ENHRY and CDR2 SYGVKD. The CDR3 length is 13 residues. CDR3 sequence (DNA): TGTGCGGCCGCGGGACAGGGCCGGGAGACCCAGTACTTC. Its protein is CAAAGQGRETQYF.

The chain recombines TRBV5-4 with TRBJ2-6, with 8 bases aligning to TRBD1. CDR1 and CDR2 (germline): SGHNT, YYREEE (reference sequence). V dropped 2 bases and J dropped 4; count of bases not matched to a gene: 5. This CDR3 has 16 amino acids. The CDR3 DNA reads as TGTGCCAGCAGCTTAGACAGGGGATCCGGGGCCAACGTCCTGACTTTC. Its protein is CASSLDRGSGANVLTF.

V and J are TRBV25-1 and TRBJ2-3; D is undetermined. Per germline, CDR1 MGHDK and CDR2 SYGVNS. CDR3 length: 13 residues. V shed 4 bases and J shed 1 base, with 6 bases lying between them. The CDR3 loop reads CASSGQGTDTQYF. As DNA, the CDR3 is TGTGCCAGCAGTGGCCAGGGCACAGATACGCAGTATTTT.

The rearrangement joins TRBV3-1 to TRBJ2-5; D gene unclear. Deletions cut 1 base from V and 7 bases from J, with 13 bases between. This CDR3 spans 14 amino acids. CDR1 and CDR2 (germline): LGHDT, YNNKEL (reference sequence). CDR3 amino acids: CASSQGWAGVTQYF. In DNA, the CDR3 is TGTGCCAGCAGCCAAGGTTGGGCCGGCGTGACCCAGTACTTC.

The V and J genes are TRBV20-1 and TRBJ1-5; D unclear. The V end lost 0 bases, the J end lost 0 bases, and 6 bases lay between the germline ends. The CDR3 consists of 14 residues. CDR1 and CDR2 (germline): DFQATT, SNEGSKA (reference sequence). The CDR3 bases are TGCAGTGCTAGAGATTCCAGTAGCAATCAGCCCCAGCATTTT. As protein: CSARDSSSNQPQHF.

The chain recombines TRBV20-1 with TRBJ2-1, with 9 bases that match TRBD1. Germline V gene sequence: CDR1 DFQATT, CDR2 SNEGSKA (reference sequence). This CDR3 has 15 residues. Germline trimming cut 4 bases from V and 4 bases from J; bases unmatched to any gene: 8. CDR3: CSANRGQLRYNEQFF. The CDR3 DNA follows: TGCAGTGCTAACAGGGGGCAATTGAGGTACAATGAGCAGTTCTTC.

The chain has TRBV5-1 and TRBJ1-2, with a possible D match to TRBD1 (5 bases). The CDR3 is 16 residues long. The germline V gene has CDR1 SGHRS and CDR2 YFSETQ. V shed 3 bases and J shed 6 bases, with 21 bases lying between them. The CDR3, as DNA: TGCGCCAGCAGCTCCCGGGACTTCGCGGTACGGGATGGCTACACCTTC. Translated: CASSSRDFAVRDGYTF.

The chain has TRBV4-1 and TRBJ1-6; D perhaps matches TRBD1 (6 bases). CDR3 length: 16 amino acids. Germline CDR1 and CDR2: MGHRA and YSYEKL. The V gene lost 0 bases and the J gene lost 7 bases, with 13 bases spanning the gap. CDR3 DNA: TGCGCCAGCAGCCAAGAACGGACAGTCCCCAATTCACCCCTCCACTTT. This sequence encodes CASSQERTVPNSPLHF.

J is TRBJ2-7 and V is TRBV30; 7 nucleotides match TRBD2. CDR3 length: 13 residues. V shed 1 base and J 0 bases; nucleotides not matched to a gene: 0. Germline-derived CDR1 and CDR2 are GTSNPN and SVGIG (reference sequence). CDR3 sequence (DNA): TGTGCCTGGAGTGCGGGGGGCTCCTACGAGCAGTACGTC. It specifies CAWSAGGSYEQYV.

J is TRBJ2-1 and V is TRBV12-3 or TRBV12-4; 7 positions agree with TRBD1. Trimming at V came to 5 bases and at J to 0 bases, leaving 7 bases not matched to a gene. This CDR3 region has 16 residues. This CDR3 is CASSGLQGSSYNEQFF. The CDR3 DNA reads as TGTGCCAGCAGTGGTCTACAGGGGAGCTCCTACAATGAGCAGTTCTTC.

V is TRBV3-1 and J is TRBJ1-1; D uncertain. This CDR3 region has 15 residues. Germline V gene lookup returns CDR1 LGHDT and CDR2 YNNKEL (reference sequence). V lost 0 bases to trimming and J lost 1 base, with 9 bases between them. This CDR3 is CASSQDWAQNTEAFF. The CDR3 DNA is TGTGCCAGCAGCCAAGATTGGGCCCAGAACACTGAAGCTTTCTTT.

V is TRBV2 and J is TRBJ2-5; perhaps TRBD1 as D (6 bases). V was clipped by 6 bases and J by 1 base, with 12 bases between them. In germline, CDR1 is SNHLY, CDR2 FYNNEI. The CDR3 totals 14 residues. For the CDR3, the DNA is TGTGCCAGCAGAAGCCGGGACATCCAAGAGACCCAGTACTTC. The encoded protein is CASRSRDIQETQYF.

The V and J genes are TRBV29-1 and TRBJ2-5; 7 bases are a match to TRBD2. The CDR3 contains 15 residues. Germline values: CDR1 SQVTM, CDR2 ANQGSEA. V lost 0 bases to trimming and J lost 3 bases; unmatched junction nucleotides: 7. CDR3 region: CSVEEDERGEETQYF. The DNA for the CDR3 is TGCAGCGTTGAAGAGGATGAGCGGGGAGAAGAGACCCAGTACTTC.

This chain uses TRBV2 with TRBJ2-4; no firm D call. The CDR3 runs to 13 residues. Germline assignment: CDR1 SNHLY and CDR2 FYNNEI. V was cut by 5 bases and J by 0 bases, with 5 bases left in between. The DNA for the CDR3 is TGTGCCAGCAGTCCCGAAGCCAAAAACATTCAGTACTTC. It encodes CASSPEAKNIQYF.

This clonotype was seen a few times. The J gene is TRBJ1-1, the V gene TRBV18; TRBD1 might be the D (6 bases). CDR1 KGHSH and CDR2 LQKENI come from the germline V gene. This CDR3 is 13 amino acids long. V lost 4 bases to trimming and J lost 1 base, with 7 bases between them. CDR3 bases: TGTGCCAGCTCACGGACAGAGAACACTGAAGCTTTCTTT. Its protein is CASSRTENTEAFF. Based on the CDR3 plus reference TRBV18 and TRBJ1-1, the full variable domain is NAGVMQNPRHLVRRRGQEARLRCSPMKGHSHVYWYRQLPEEGLKFMVYLQKENIIDESGMPKERFSAEFPKEGPSILRIQQVVRGDSAAYFCASSRTENTEAFFGQGTRLTVV.

The V call is TRBV29-1, the J call TRBJ2-3; 12 bases are shared with TRBD1. Per the germline V gene, CDR1 is SQVTM and CDR2 is ANQGSEA. Trimming removed 7 bases from V and 6 bases from J; junction bases left unmatched: 14. The CDR3 sequence is 16 residues long. The CDR3 nucleotides read TGCAGCGCCGATCGCAGGGACAGGGGGCTTGCGGATACGCAGTATTTT. Protein: CSADRRDRGLADTQYF.

The genes are TRBV29-1 and TRBJ2-1; D might be TRBD2 (6 bases). This CDR3 spans 11 amino acids. V was trimmed by 7 bases and J by 6 bases, leaving 10 bases between them. Germline loops: CDR1 SQVTM, CDR2 ANQGSEA. This CDR3 is CSARGFNEQFF. The CDR3 DNA is TGCAGCGCTCGGGGGTTCAATGAGCAGTTCTTC.

The chain carries TRBV5-1 and TRBJ2-3, with D hard to call. V lost 4 bases and J lost 0, with 12 bases in between. The CDR3 totals 15 residues. Germline V gene sequence: CDR1 SGHRS, CDR2 YFSETQ. As DNA, the CDR3 is TGCGCCAGCAGCCCCCAAAGTGCTAGCACAGATACGCAGTATTTT. It encodes CASSPQSASTDTQYF.

This chain uses TRBV3-1 with TRBJ1-1; D is uncertain. Germline CDR1 and CDR2: LGHDT and YNNKEL (reference sequence). Trimming shortened V by 0 bases and J by 11 bases, and 22 bases separated the two germline ends. The CDR3 spans 16 residues. The CDR3 here is CASSQDLAASVGRAFF. The CDR3 coding sequence is TGTGCCAGCAGCCAAGATCTCGCGGCGTCCGTTGGGAGGGCTTTCTTT.

This clonotype was seen only once. V usage is TRBV30 and J usage is TRBJ1-3, with a possible D match to TRBD1 (5 bases). Germline loops: CDR1 GTSNPN, CDR2 SVGIG (reference sequence). CDR3 length: 14 amino acids. V was cut by 4 bases and J by 2 bases, with 12 bases left in between. The CDR3 DNA sequence: TGTGCCTGGATCCGAGTACAGGCTGGAAACACCATATATTTT. It yields the protein CAWIRVQAGNTIYF.